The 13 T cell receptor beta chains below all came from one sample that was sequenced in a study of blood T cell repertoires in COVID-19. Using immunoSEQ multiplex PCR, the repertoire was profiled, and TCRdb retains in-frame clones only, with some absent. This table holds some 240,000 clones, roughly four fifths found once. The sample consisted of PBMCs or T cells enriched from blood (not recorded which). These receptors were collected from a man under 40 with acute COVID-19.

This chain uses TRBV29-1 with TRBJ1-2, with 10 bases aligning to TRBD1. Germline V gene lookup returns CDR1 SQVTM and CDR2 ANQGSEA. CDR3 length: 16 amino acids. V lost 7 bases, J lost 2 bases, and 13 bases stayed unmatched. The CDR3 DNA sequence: TGCAGCGCCGAATCGACAGGGGGCGCATCCAACTATGGCTACACCTTC. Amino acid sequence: CSAESTGGASNYGYTF.

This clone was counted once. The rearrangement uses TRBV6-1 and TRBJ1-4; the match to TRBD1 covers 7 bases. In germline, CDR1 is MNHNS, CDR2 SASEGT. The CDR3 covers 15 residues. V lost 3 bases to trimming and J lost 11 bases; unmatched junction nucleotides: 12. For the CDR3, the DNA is TGTGCCAGCAGTGACGCCGGGACAGCTCCTCGCAAACTGTTTTTT. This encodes CASSDAGTAPRKLFF.

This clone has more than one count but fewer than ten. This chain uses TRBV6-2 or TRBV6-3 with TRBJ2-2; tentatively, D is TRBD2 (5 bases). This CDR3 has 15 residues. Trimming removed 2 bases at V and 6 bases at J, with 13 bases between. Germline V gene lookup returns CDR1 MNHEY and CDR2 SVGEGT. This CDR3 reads CASSYAVVEAGELFF. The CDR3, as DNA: TGTGCCAGCAGTTACGCGGTAGTGGAGGCCGGGGAGCTGTTTTTT.

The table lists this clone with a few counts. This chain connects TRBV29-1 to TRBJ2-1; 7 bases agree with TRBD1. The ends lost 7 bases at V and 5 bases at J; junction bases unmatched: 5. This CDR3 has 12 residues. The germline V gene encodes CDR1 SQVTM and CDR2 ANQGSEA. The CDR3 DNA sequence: TGCAGCGGGACACAGGGGAACAATGAGCAGTTCTTC. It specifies CSGTQGNNEQFF.

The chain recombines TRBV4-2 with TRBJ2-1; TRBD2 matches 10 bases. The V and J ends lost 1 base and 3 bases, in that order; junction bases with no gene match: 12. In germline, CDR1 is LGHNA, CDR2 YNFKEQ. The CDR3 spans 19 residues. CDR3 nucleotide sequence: TGTGCCAGCAGCCAAGCCCAAGCGGGAGGGGAGACAATCTACAATGAGCAGTTCTTC. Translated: CASSQAQAGGETIYNEQFF.

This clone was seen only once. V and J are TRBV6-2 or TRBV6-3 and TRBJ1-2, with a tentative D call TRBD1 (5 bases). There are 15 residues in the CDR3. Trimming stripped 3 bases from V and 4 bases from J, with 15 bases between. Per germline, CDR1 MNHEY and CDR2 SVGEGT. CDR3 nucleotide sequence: TGTGCCAGCAGTTATGCCCTGACAGACTCCTATGGCTACACCTTC. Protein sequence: CASSYALTDSYGYTF.

The CDR3 reads CASSYRPGEQFF. The CDR3 region has the DNA TGTGCCAGCAGTTACCGGCCGGGAGAGCAGTTCTTC. The chain carries TRBV6-5 and TRBJ2-1; D is perhaps TRBD2 (5 bases). Germline CDR1 MNHEY, CDR2 SVGAGI. This CDR3 is 12 amino acids long. Trimming took off 2 bases at V and 10 bases at J, with 9 bases between the two ends.

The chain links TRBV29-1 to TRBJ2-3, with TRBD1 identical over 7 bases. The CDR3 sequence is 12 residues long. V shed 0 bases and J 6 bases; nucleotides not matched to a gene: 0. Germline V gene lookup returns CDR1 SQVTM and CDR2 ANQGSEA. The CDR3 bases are TGCAGCGTTGAAGAACAGGGGGATACGCAGTATTTT. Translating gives CSVEEQGDTQYF.

CDR3 protein: CSVPDLGATQTYNEQFF. In nucleotides, the CDR3 is TGCAGCGTTCCCGACCTTGGCGCGACACAAACCTACAATGAGCAGTTCTTC. The chain uses TRBV29-1 and TRBJ2-1; no clear D. Germline loops: CDR1 SQVTM, CDR2 ANQGSEA. The CDR3 covers 17 residues. The V end was cut by 5 bases, the J end by 2 bases, with 22 bases between.

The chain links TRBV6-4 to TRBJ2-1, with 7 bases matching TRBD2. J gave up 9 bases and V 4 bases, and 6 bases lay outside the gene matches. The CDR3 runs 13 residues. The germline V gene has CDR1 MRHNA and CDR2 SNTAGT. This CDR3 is CASSVEGGSEQFF. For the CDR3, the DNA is TGTGCCAGCAGTGTCGAGGGAGGGAGTGAGCAGTTCTTC.

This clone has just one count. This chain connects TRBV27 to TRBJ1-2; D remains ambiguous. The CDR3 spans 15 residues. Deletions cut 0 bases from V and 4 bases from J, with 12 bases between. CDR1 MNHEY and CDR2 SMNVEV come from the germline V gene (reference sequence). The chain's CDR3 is CASSLSQPTGYGYTF. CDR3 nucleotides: TGTGCCAGCAGTTTATCCCAGCCCACGGGCTATGGCTACACCTTC.

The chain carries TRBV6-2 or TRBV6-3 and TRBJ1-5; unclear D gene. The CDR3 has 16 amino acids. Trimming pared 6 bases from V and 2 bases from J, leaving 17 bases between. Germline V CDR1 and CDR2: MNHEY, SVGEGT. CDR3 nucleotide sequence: TGTGCCAGCAGCCCAAGCTACTGGCGGGGCAATCAGCCCCAGCATTTT. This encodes CASSPSYWRGNQPQHF.

This CDR3 reads CASSEGVYNEQFF. CDR3 DNA sequence: TGCGCCAGCAGTGAAGGAGTTTACAATGAGCAGTTCTTC. The chain recombines TRBV10-1 with TRBJ2-1; D uncertain. Germline V gene data show CDR1 as WNHNN and CDR2 as SYGVQD (reference sequence). Trimming left V 3 bases short and J 4 bases short, with 7 bases between. The CDR3 loop spans 13 amino acids.